This TCR beta chain was recorded in a study of PD-1 blockade in classical Hodgkin lymphoma. About the study: Intravenous delivery of nivolumab at 3 mg/kg to patients occurred every 2 weeks.

Clones were sequenced by immunoSEQ multiplex PCR, and TCRdb holds only the in-frame ones, with some missing. The repertoire has roughly 56,000 clones, about 85% of them found once; the top ten carry 6.5% to 9%. Stated time point: cycle 4 day 1 (C4D1), after more than five weeks of nivolumab. No patient escaped relapse after autologous stem cell transplantation, and brentuximab vedotin exposure varied. CDR1 and CDR2 (germline): MNHEY, SVGAGI. V dropped 8 bases and J dropped 2 bases, with 13 bases sitting between them. The CDR3 runs 13 residues. On this clone: The target antigen is unknown.

Study-wide findings and caveats: By C4D1, diversity of CD4+ TCRs had risen significantly, whereas that of CD8+ TCRs had not. Complete responders' baseline diversity resembled that of newly diagnosed patients.

The sample was peripheral blood mononuclear cells (PBMCs), taken before the fourth cycle of nivolumab. The TCR originated in a human donor with classical Hodgkin lymphoma. The chain has TRBV6-5 and TRBJ2-7; D call uncertain. CDR3: CASLSEAPYEQYF. The DNA for the CDR3 is TGTGCCAGCCTGTCAGAGGCGCCCTACGAGCAGTACTTC.